This T cell receptor beta chain was captured by sequencing in a study of blood T cells in healthy people across ages. Findings and caveats of the study: Estimated diversity that came from one million T cells was considered an underestimate.

On this clonotype itself: As yet, its antigen is unknown.

Then a second PCR, running about 6 to 12 cycles, was carried out with a sample-barcoded 5' primer and a J-beta primer mix. TCRdb re-called the 5' RACE reads with MiXCR, one entry per CDR3 protein. This table has some 1.1 million distinct CDR3 sequences, 35% to 40% appearing once. CDR1 and CDR2 from the germline V gene are MNHEY and SVGAGI. The CDR3 covers 14 residues. Trimming took off 3 bases at V and 6 bases at J, with 12 bases between the two ends. The chain combines TRBV6-5 with TRBJ1-5, with D perhaps matching TRBD1 (5 bases). The sequence was collected from a man between 18 and 29 years old in good health. Material: blood. CDR3 region: CASSYSQGFQPQHF. The CDR3 region has the DNA TGTGCCAGCAGTTATTCGCAGGGATTTCAGCCCCAGCATTTT.